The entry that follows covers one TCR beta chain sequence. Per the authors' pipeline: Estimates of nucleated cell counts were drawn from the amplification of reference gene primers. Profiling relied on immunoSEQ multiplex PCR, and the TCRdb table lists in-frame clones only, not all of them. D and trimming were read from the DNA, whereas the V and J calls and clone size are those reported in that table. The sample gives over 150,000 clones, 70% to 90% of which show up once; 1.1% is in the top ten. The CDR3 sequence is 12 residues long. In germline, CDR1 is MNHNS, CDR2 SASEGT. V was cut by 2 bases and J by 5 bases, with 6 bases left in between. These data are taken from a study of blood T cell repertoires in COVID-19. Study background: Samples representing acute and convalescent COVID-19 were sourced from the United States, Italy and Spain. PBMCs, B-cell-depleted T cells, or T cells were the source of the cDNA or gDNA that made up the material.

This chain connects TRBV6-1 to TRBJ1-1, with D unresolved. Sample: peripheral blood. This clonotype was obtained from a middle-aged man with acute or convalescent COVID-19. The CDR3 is CASSEYGTEAFF. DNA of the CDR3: TGTGCCAGCAGTGAATACGGGACTGAAGCTTTCTTT.